These 5 T cell receptor beta chains originate from one sample sequenced in a study of CD8 T cells in Susac syndrome. Random hexamers were used to reverse transcribe roughly 0.5 to 1 ug of RNA. Via MiXCR, TCRdb re-called the immunoSEQ multiplex PCR reads, giving one row per CDR3 protein. The sample has tens of thousands of distinct CDR3 sequences, approximately 90% seen once; the top ten hold approximately 0.21%. The sequencing sample was made of CD8+ T cells from PBMCs. The receptor source for this set is a human donor in good health.

The chain recombines TRBV4-1 with TRBJ1-1; TRBD1 matches at 7 bases. Germline V gene lookup returns CDR1 MGHRA and CDR2 YSYEKL. J was trimmed by 3 bases and V by 10 bases; bases with no gene match: 14. The CDR3 length is 15 residues. The CDR3 DNA reads as TGCGCCAACACCTGGGGGCAGGGGGGTGACACTGAAGCTTTCTTT. It codes for CANTWGQGGDTEAFF.

The gene calls are TRBV6-1 and TRBJ1-2; D may be TRBD1 (5 bases). Trimming shortened V by 7 bases and J by 5 bases, and 20 bases separated the two germline ends. The CDR3 loop spans 15 amino acids. Germline V gene data show CDR1 as MNHNS and CDR2 as SASEGT. DNA of the CDR3: TGTGCCAGCATAGGACAACTCCCTTCTTTTTATGGCTACACCTTC. Translating gives CASIGQLPSFYGYTF.

A remark on this clonotype: Mismatch with germline at one junction end may stem from a read error. The chain employs TRBV5-1 and TRBJ2-2, with 7 bases aligning to TRBD2. The germline gives CDR1 SGHRS, CDR2 YFSETQ. This CDR3 spans 15 amino acids. In DNA, the CDR3 is TGCGCCAGCAGCTTGGAGCGGGGATACACCGGGGAGCTGCTTTTT. As protein: CASSLERGYTGELLF.

This chain links TRBV13 with TRBJ2-3; D is ambiguous. The CDR3 length is 16 residues. The V end was cut by 1 base, the J end by 2 bases, with 13 bases between. CDR1 is PRHDT, CDR2 FYEKMQ, per germline (reference sequence). CDR3 sequence: CASSLEGSPTTDTQYF. DNA for the CDR3: TGTGCCAGCAGCTTAGAAGGTAGTCCCACCACAGATACGCAGTATTTT. Using reference TRBV13 and TRBJ2-3 for the parts outside the CDR3, the full variable domain is AAGVIQSPRHLIKEKRETATLKCYPIPRHDTVYWYQQGPGQDPQFLISFYEKMQSDKGSIPDRFSAQQFSDYHSELNMSSLELGDSALYFCASSLEGSPTTDTQYFGPGTRLTVL.

The rearrangement joins TRBV6-5 to TRBJ2-1; the D is unclear. The CDR3 spans 14 residues. CDR1 and CDR2 (germline): MNHEY, SVGAGI. V lost 5 bases to trimming and J lost 7 bases, with 15 bases between them. For the CDR3, the DNA is TGTGCCAGCAGTCCTAACGGTCCGACAAATGAGCAGTTCTTC. It translates to CASSPNGPTNEQFF.